This is a list of T cell receptor beta chains from one sample in a study of cytotoxic CD8 clonotypes in ibrutinib-treated CLL. Clones were sequenced by immunoSEQ multiplex PCR, and TCRdb holds only the in-frame ones, with some missing. The sample includes some 200,000 clones, about 75% of them seen just once. Material: PBMCs, obtained after 12 months of ibrutinib treatment. All receptors derive from a human donor with chronic lymphocytic leukemia. CDR3s include the opening cysteine and the closing phenylalanine or tryptophan. D genes are given only for firm matches. Some rows mark clone size as missing; the rest say once, few, many or name a class of expanded clone.

j_call d_call clone_size v_call cdr3_nt cdr3_aa
TRBJ1-1 - many TRBV7-6 TGTGCCAGCAGCTCAACGGACGCCAGAGCTTTCTTT CASSSTDARAFF
TRBJ2-5 - - TRBV7-3 TGTGCCAGCGGGAGGAATGGGGAGACCCAGTACTTC CASGRNGETQYF
TRBJ2-3 - few TRBV5-4 TGTGCCAGCAGCCCAACCAGACCTACAGATACGCAGTATTTT CASSPTRPTDTQYF
TRBJ2-7 - - TRBV6-5 TGTGCCAGCAGAACAGGGTTCTACGAGCAGTACTTC CASRTGFYEQYF
TRBJ2-7 - few TRBV2 TGTGCCAGCAGATCCGGACTCGCCGCCTACGAGCAGTACTTC CASRSGLAAYEQYF
TRBJ1-2 TRBD1 - TRBV9 TGTGCCAGCAGCGTATTACCGGGACAGACCGTCTATGGCTACACCTTC CASSVLPGQTVYGYTF
TRBJ1-5 - once TRBV6-5 TGTGCCAGCAGAAAAGACATCGGTAGCAATCAGCCCCAGCATTTT CASRKDIGSNQPQHF
TRBJ1-2 - - TRBV19 TGTGCCAGTAGTATAGCGCGAGCCAACTATGGCTACACCTTC CASSIARANYGYTF
TRBJ1-2 - - TRBV30 TGTGCCTGGAGTCTGGGGAACTATGGCTACACCTTC CAWSLGNYGYTF
TRBJ2-5 - - TRBV6-5 TGTGCCAGCAGGGAGGGTGGGGGCCAAGAGACCCAGTACTTC CASREGGGQETQYF
TRBJ1-5 TRBD1 - TRBV7-3 TGTGCCAGCAGCCCAACAGGGGGGAATCAGCCCCAGCATTTT CASSPTGGNQPQHF
TRBJ2-7 - few TRBV7-6 TGTGCCATTCGGGGGGGACAGGGCCGCTCCTACGAGCAGTACTTC CAIRGGQGRSYEQYF
TRBJ1-3 - few TRBV5-4 TGTGCCAGCAGCTTGGGGGCACAGGCCTCTGGAAACACCATATATTTT CASSLGAQASGNTIYF
TRBJ2-7 TRBD1 - TRBV5-4 TGTGCCAGCAGCGGGGGGACAGGGTTCTACGAGCAGTACTTC CASSGGTGFYEQYF
TRBJ2-7 TRBD1 - TRBV6-5 TGTGCCAGCAGTCTCATAGGGGGCAAGCAGTACTTC CASSLIGGKQYF
TRBJ1-2 - - TRBV9 TGTGCCAGCAGCCCTGACAAAAGGGGCTACACCTTC CASSPDKRGYTF
TRBJ2-2 - - TRBV6-5 TGTGCCAGCAGTTATGAGGGCACGAACACCGGGGAGCTGTTTTTT CASSYEGTNTGELFF
TRBJ1-1 - once TRBV6-5 TGTGCCAGCAGTTACCTTACCATGAACACTGAAGCTTTCTTT CASSYLTMNTEAFF
TRBJ2-1 TRBD1 - TRBV18 TGTGCCAGCTCACCTCAGACAGGGTCGAACAATGAGCAGTTCTTC CASSPQTGSNNEQFF
TRBJ2-3 - - TRBV5-4 TGTGCCAGCAGCATGCTTTCCGGGACAAATCGGGATACGCAGTATTTT CASSMLSGTNRDTQYF
TRBJ1-5 - - TRBV4-2 TGTGCCAGCAGCCAATTGTCGACAGATCAGCCCCAGCATTTT CASSQLSTDQPQHF